This T cell receptor beta chain was sequenced during a study of T cell responses to AZD1222 COVID-19 vaccine. Points from the study as a whole: Just a handful of AZD1222 recipients were seropositive at baseline.

Trimming took 2 bases from V and 2 from J; bases not matched to a gene: 5. Germline-derived CDR1 and CDR2 are MNHEY and SMNVEV (reference sequence). The CDR3 is made up of 16 amino acids. In regard to this clone: Antigen specificity is unknown.

Profiling relied on immunoSEQ multiplex PCR, and the TCRdb table lists in-frame clones only, not all of them. Of approximately 80,000 clones detected, 70% to 90% appear once; the ten largest clones hold roughly an eighth. The V and J genes are TRBV27 and TRBJ2-7, with 11 bases aligning to TRBD2. The source was peripheral blood, collected 28 days after the second AZD1222 dose. The sequence came from an adult who received the AZD1222 COVID-19 vaccine. CDR3 in amino acids: CASSLHGLAGTYEQYF. As DNA, the CDR3 is TGTGCCAGCAGTTTACACGGACTAGCGGGCACCTACGAGCAGTACTTC.